One and the same sample provided the 15 T cell receptor beta chains below, sequenced in a study of T cell repertoires in cytomegalovirus infection. Using its own MiXCR run on the reads, TCRdb lists one record per CDR3 protein. The sample has around 120,000 distinct CDR3 sequences; around 40% are singletons. Their antigens remain unidentified. This specimen consisted of CD8+ T cells from cultured PBMCs, obtained from culture after CMV antigen stimulation. Receptors were obtained from a human donor in good health (CMV status not recorded). Some clones in this sample may be carry-over from other donors' samples.

The chain recombines TRBV7-6 with TRBJ2-5; 12 positions agree with TRBD2. The trim removed 2 bases at V and 3 bases at J, leaving 1 base unmatched. The germline V gene encodes CDR1 SGHVS and CDR2 FNYEAQ. The CDR3 has 15 residues. The CDR3, as DNA: TGTGCCAGCAGCTTAACTAGCGGGGGGAAAGAGACCCAGTACTTC. Translation gives CASSLTSGGKETQYF.

This clonotype was counted once. The V call is TRBV28, the J call TRBJ1-5; D not resolved. Trimming pared 8 bases from V and 0 bases from J, leaving 11 bases between. This CDR3 comprises 14 residues. Per germline, CDR1 MDHEN and CDR2 SYDVKM. In nucleotides, the CDR3 is TGTGCCAGCTGGGCAGATTATAGCAATCAGCCCCAGCATTTT. Translating gives CASWADYSNQPQHF.

This clonotype was seen more than once but under ten times. The chain joins TRBV6-5 to TRBJ2-1, with D perhaps TRBD2 (5 bases). The V and J ends lost 0 bases and 5 bases respectively, with 11 bases between them. This CDR3 region has 15 residues. CDR1 MNHEY and CDR2 SVGAGI come from the germline V gene. Written as DNA, the CDR3 is TGTGCCAGCAGTTACTCGATGGGGAGCAACAATGAGCAGTTCTTC. Translated: CASSYSMGSNNEQFF.

The sample holds a few counts of this clonotype. The chain is built from TRBV20-1 and TRBJ1-1; a weak D match, TRBD1 (5 bases). Per the germline V gene, CDR1 is DFQATT and CDR2 is SNEGSKA (reference sequence). The CDR3 has 13 residues. CDR3 residues: CGDGTALNTEAFF. DNA for the CDR3: TGCGGGGACGGGACGGCTTTGAACACTGAAGCTTTCTTT.

The V call is TRBV12-3 or TRBV12-4, the J call TRBJ1-5, with a weak D call TRBD1 (5 bases). There are 16 residues in the CDR3. V lost 6 bases, J lost 0 bases, and 15 bases lay in between. This CDR3 is CASSLSGTHSNQPQHF. The CDR3 coding sequence is TGTGCCAGCAGCCTTTCCGGGACCCATAGCAATCAGCCCCAGCATTTT.

This clonotype was observed a handful of times. The CDR3 nucleotides read TGTGCCAGTCACGACGGGTACTATGGCTACACCTTC. Its protein is CASHDGYYGYTF. The chain carries TRBV7-4 and TRBJ1-2; D is ambiguous. Germline CDR1 is SGHVT and CDR2 is SQSDAQ. V lost 9 bases and J lost 3, with 11 bases in between. The CDR3 sequence is 12 residues long.

This clonotype was counted only a few times. The J gene is TRBJ2-7, the V gene TRBV7-9; 9 nucleotides align to TRBD1. In germline, CDR1 is SEHNR, CDR2 FQNEAQ (reference sequence). V trimming: 2 bases; J trimming: 5 bases; junction bases outside the gene matches: 4. The length of the CDR3 is 14 residues. In nucleotides, the CDR3 is TGTGCCAGCAGCTTAATGGACAGGGGACACGAGCAGTACTTC. Encoded protein: CASSLMDRGHEQYF.

The chain recombines TRBV7-6 with TRBJ2-1, with 8 bases lining up with TRBD1. After removal of 4 bases from V and 8 bases from J, the junction contained 13 bases not matched to a gene. The germline gives CDR1 SGHVS, CDR2 FNYEAQ. The CDR3 spans 16 residues. The CDR3 sequence is CASSYIKDRVTDEQFF. Written as DNA, the CDR3 is TGTGCCAGCAGCTACATTAAGGACAGGGTAACAGATGAGCAGTTCTTC. Based on the CDR3 plus reference TRBV7-6 and TRBJ2-1, the full variable domain is GAGVSQSPRYKVTKRGQDVALRCDPISGHVSLYWYRQALGQGPEFLTYFNYEAQQDKSGLPNDRFSAERPEGSISTLTIQRTEQRDSAMYRCASSYIKDRVTDEQFFGPGTRLTVL.

This sequence joins TRBV6-1 and TRBJ2-3; tentative D call: TRBD2 (5 bases). The V end lost 6 bases, the J end lost 4 bases, and 20 bases lay between the germline ends. CDR1 and CDR2 (germline): MNHNS, SASEGT. This CDR3 contains 16 residues. CDR3 in amino acids: CASSTLREVLADTQYF. The DNA of the CDR3 is TGTGCCAGCAGCACCCTCCGGGAAGTTCTGGCAGATACGCAGTATTTT.

DNA of the CDR3: TGTGCCAGCAGTGAACAGGGCGAAAATTCACCCCTCCACTTT. This sequence encodes CASSEQGENSPLHF. The rearrangement links TRBV6-1 to TRBJ1-6; D may be TRBD1 (5 bases). Per the germline V gene, CDR1 is MNHNS and CDR2 is SASEGT. The CDR3 totals 14 residues. V lost 2 bases, J lost 7 bases, and 9 bases lay in between.

In its sample, this clonotype was seen many times. The chain links TRBV11-2 to TRBJ2-5, with 9 positions matching TRBD1. CDR3 length equals 17 residues. Germline CDR1 is SGHAT and CDR2 is FQNNGV. The V gene end was trimmed by 2 bases and the J gene end by 5 bases; junction bases not matched to a gene: 12. The CDR3 region is CASSLRPTRDRVETQYF. DNA of the CDR3: TGTGCCAGCAGCTTACGGCCTACCCGGGACAGGGTTGAGACCCAGTACTTC.

The chain combines TRBV5-1 with TRBJ2-2; D is unresolved. Looked up from germline, CDR1 is SGHRS and CDR2 is YFSETQ. CDR3 length: 13 residues. The germline V and J ends were trimmed by 4 bases and 6 bases, with 10 bases remaining between them. CDR3 coding DNA: TGCGCCAGCAGCCTCCCTGGGGCCGGGGAGCTGTTTTTT. Its translation is CASSLPGAGELFF.

The V gene is TRBV27, the J gene TRBJ2-7, with 7 bases fitting TRBD1. After removal of 6 bases from V and 2 bases from J, the junction contained 4 bases not matched to a gene. Germline assignment: CDR1 MNHEY and CDR2 SMNVEV (reference sequence). CDR3 length: 13 amino acids. Written as DNA, the CDR3 is TGTGCCAGCAGGTCAGGGGGACCCTACGAGCAGTACTTC. Translating gives CASRSGGPYEQYF.

This clonotype was counted many times. The genes are TRBV10-3 and TRBJ1-2; TRBD1 matches 9 bases. Germline CDR1 reads ENHRY; CDR2 reads SYGVKD. The CDR3 consists of 14 residues. V gave up 6 bases and J gave up 7 bases; unmatched junction bases: 9. The DNA of the CDR3 is TGTGCCATCAGAGAACCGGGACAGGGTCTTGGCTACACCTTC. Translated, it gives CAIREPGQGLGYTF.

The chain recombines TRBV14 with TRBJ2-5; D perhaps matches TRBD2 (6 bases). Germline V gene data show CDR1 as SGHDN and CDR2 as FVKESK. This CDR3 is 15 amino acids long. V lost 4 bases to trimming and J lost 2 bases, with 14 bases between them. CDR3 nucleotides: TGTGCCAGCAGCCCCCTCGGGAGTCCGCAAGAGACCCAGTACTTC. It translates to CASSPLGSPQETQYF.